The rows below give T cell receptor beta chains drawn from one sample of a study of cytomegalovirus exposure and HLA in healthy donors. Some clones are missing from TCRdb's copy, which holds only in-frame ones; the method was immunoSEQ multiplex PCR. The profile shows 100,000 to 150,000 clones, more than 75% of them singletons. Material for sequencing was PBMCs. Receptors originate from a man aged 18 to 29 in good health and CMV-seronegative. The CDR3 runs from the conserved cysteine through the conserved F or W.

TRBJ1-1	TRBV9	CASSVEPGGTTEAFF
.	TRBV5-1	CASSLERASYEQYF
TRBJ2-2	TRBV5-8	CASSSGTRGTGELFF
TRBJ2-2	TRBV4-2	CASSLGPPSSPGSGELFF
TRBJ2-7	TRBV5-6	CASSLGGDRQEQYF
TRBJ2-3	TRBV14	CASSKGTSGGLKDTQYF
TRBJ2-1	TRBV7-9	CASSLGLANEQFF
TRBJ1-2	TRBV6-6	CASSLDRGQNGYTF
TRBJ2-6	TRBV7-9	CASTKTGEISGANVLTF
TRBJ2-2	TRBV9	CASSDDRGMNTGELFF
TRBJ2-7	TRBV27	CASSFAGGEQYF
TRBJ2-7	TRBV7-2	CASSLVSGQGFYEQYF
TRBJ1-1	TRBV11-2	CASSPGAGAEAFF
TRBJ1-1	TRBV19	CASSSTGQGPSEAFF
TRBJ1-1	TRBV15	CATSNIIEAFF
TRBJ1-1	TRBV5-1	CASSLNTGNTEAFF
TRBJ1-3	TRBV6-5	CASSSPGNTIYF
TRBJ1-1	TRBV10-3	CAIRDRDRNTEAFF
TRBJ1-5	TRBV6-4	CASRSDRNWDQPQHF
TRBJ2-1	TRBV6-5	CASSPDRGPYNEQFF
TRBJ2-1	TRBV27	CASIPVGRSYNEQFF
TRBJ2-1	TRBV9	CASSFGQGRNEQFF
TRBJ2-7	TRBV5-1	CASNLEGAYEQYF
TRBJ1-1	TRBV13	CASSPIPGQGTNTEAFF